What follows are 7 T cell receptor beta chains derived from one specimen sequenced in a study of regulatory T cells in long-lasting Graves disease. Combining iRepertoire HTBI primers with Arm-PCR of CDR3 regions, the authors built TCR beta libraries. One entry per CDR3 protein, called by TCRdb with MiXCR from the multiplex PCR reads. The sample lists around 480,000 distinct CDR3 sequences; roughly 16% were seen once. Regarding time point: newly diagnosed GD, antithyroid drugs for less than 3 months. Making the TCR library involved RNA that had been extracted from PBMCs. These data were likewise used in another study, on T cells in Graves' hyperthyroidism and ophthalmopathy.

The sequencing here drew on peripheral blood mononuclear cells (PBMCs), taken at new diagnosis, from a patient treated with antithyroid drugs. Receptors originate from a man aged 35-49 years with Graves disease.

At least ten counts were recorded for this clonotype. The V call is TRBV7-8, the J call TRBJ2-1, with 7 nucleotides matching TRBD2. CDR1 and CDR2 from the germline V gene are SGHVS and FQNEAQ. Trimming took 4 bases from V and 7 from J; bases not matched to a gene: 4. The CDR3 consists of 13 residues. The CDR3, as DNA: TGTGCCAGCAGCTGGCTAGCGGCTAATGAGCAGTTCTTC. It yields the protein CASSWLAANEQFF.

To note about this clonotype: A clone one base away is much larger, so this may be a read error. The gene calls are TRBV18 and TRBJ2-7; D is perhaps TRBD2 (6 bases). Germline CDR1 reads KGHSH; CDR2 reads LQKENI. Trimming cost V 3 bases and J 6 bases, with 15 bases left between them. The CDR3 loop spans 14 amino acids. The CDR3 here is CASSPQIGSREQYF. CDR3 DNA: TGTGCCAGCTCACCTCAAATCGGGAGTCGCGAGCAGTACTTC.

The V call is TRBV14, the J call TRBJ1-2, with D maybe TRBD1 (6 bases). CDR3 length: 13 amino acids. V gave up 1 base and J gave up 8 bases, with 11 bases separating them. Germline CDR1 is SGHDN and CDR2 is FVKESK. CDR3 in amino acids: CASSQAGGRGYTF. The CDR3 DNA is TGTGCCAGCAGCCAAGCCGGGGGCAGGGGCTACACCTTC.

The V gene is TRBV11-2, the J gene TRBJ2-1, with D perhaps TRBD2 (6 bases). The CDR3 runs to 15 residues. Per germline, CDR1 SGHAT and CDR2 FQNNGV. V was trimmed by 5 bases and J by 7 bases, leaving 18 bases between them. CDR3 residues: CASSPMGGVRNEQFF. The CDR3 DNA reads as TGTGCCAGCAGCCCCATGGGGGGAGTACGGAATGAGCAGTTCTTC.

This clonotype was recorded many times. This chain links TRBV28 with TRBJ1-5; possibly TRBD1 for D (5 bases). This CDR3 comprises 11 residues. Per the germline V gene, CDR1 is MDHEN and CDR2 is SYDVKM. CDR3 bases: TGTGGATCGGGGGTTGGGCAGCCCCAGCATTTT. Encoded protein: CGSGVGQPQHF. The entire variable domain, with the rest obtained from reference TRBV28 and TRBJ1-5, is as follows: DVKVTQSSRYLVKRTGEKVFLECVQDMDHENMFWYRQDPGLGLRLIYFSYDVKMKEKGDIPEGYSVSREKKERFSLILESASTNQTSMYLCGSGVGQPQHFGDGTRLSIL.

This clonotype was recorded a few times. The chain links TRBV18 to TRBJ1-2; a possible D gene is TRBD1 (5 bases). The CDR3 loop spans 17 amino acids. Trimming cost V 2 bases and J 6 bases, with 22 bases left between them. From germline, CDR1 is KGHSH and CDR2 LQKENI. CDR3 DNA: TGTGCCAGCTCACCATCCCAAATCGGGGGAAAATACGATGGCTACACCTTC. It specifies CASSPSQIGGKYDGYTF.

J is TRBJ1-2 and V is TRBV11-2; 8 bases align to TRBD1. The V gene end was trimmed by 1 base and the J gene end by 5 bases; junction bases not matched to a gene: 9. This CDR3 contains 16 residues. The germline CDR1 and CDR2 sequences are SGHAT and FQNNGV. The CDR3 sequence: CASSLVTGADSYGYTF. CDR3 coding DNA: TGTGCCAGCAGCTTAGTGACAGGGGCTGACTCATATGGCTACACCTTC.